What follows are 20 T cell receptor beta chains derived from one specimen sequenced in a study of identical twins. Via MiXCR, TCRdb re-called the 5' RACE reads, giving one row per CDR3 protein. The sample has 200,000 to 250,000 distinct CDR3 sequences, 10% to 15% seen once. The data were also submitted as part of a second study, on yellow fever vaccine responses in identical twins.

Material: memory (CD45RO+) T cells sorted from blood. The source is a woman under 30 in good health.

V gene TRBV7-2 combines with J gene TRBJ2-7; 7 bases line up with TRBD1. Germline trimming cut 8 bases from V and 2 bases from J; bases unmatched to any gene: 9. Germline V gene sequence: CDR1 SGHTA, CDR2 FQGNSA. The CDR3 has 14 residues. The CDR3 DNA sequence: TGTGCCAGCGTTGCCGGGACAGTCACCTACGAGCAGTACTTC. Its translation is CASVAGTVTYEQYF.

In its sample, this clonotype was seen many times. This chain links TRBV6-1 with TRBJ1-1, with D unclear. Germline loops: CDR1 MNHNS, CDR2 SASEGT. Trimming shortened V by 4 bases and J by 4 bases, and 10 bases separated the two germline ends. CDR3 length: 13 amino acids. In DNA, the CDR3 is TGTGCCAGCAGTGGAGCCAGGTTCACTGAAGCTTTCTTT. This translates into CASSGARFTEAFF.

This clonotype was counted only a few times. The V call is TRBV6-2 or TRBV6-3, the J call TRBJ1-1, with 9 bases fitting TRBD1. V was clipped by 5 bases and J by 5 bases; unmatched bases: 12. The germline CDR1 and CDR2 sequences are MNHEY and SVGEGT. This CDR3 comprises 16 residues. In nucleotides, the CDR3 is TGTGCCAGCAGTCCGCCGGACAGGGGACGAACAACTGAAGCTTTCTTT. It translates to CASSPPDRGRTTEAFF.

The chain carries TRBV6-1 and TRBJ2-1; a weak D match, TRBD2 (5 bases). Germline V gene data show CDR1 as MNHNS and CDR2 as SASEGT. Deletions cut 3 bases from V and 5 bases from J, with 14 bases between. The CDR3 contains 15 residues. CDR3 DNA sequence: TGTGCCAGCAGTGACCGCCCGGAGAGGGACAATGAGCAGTTCTTC. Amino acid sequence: CASSDRPERDNEQFF.

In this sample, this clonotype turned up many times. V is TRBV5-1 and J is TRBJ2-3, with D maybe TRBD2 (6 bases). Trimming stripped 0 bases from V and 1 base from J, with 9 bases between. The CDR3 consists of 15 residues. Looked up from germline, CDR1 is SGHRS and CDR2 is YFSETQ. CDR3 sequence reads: CASSLGERGTDTQYF. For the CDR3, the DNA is TGCGCCAGCAGCTTGGGGGAGCGGGGCACAGATACGCAGTATTTT.

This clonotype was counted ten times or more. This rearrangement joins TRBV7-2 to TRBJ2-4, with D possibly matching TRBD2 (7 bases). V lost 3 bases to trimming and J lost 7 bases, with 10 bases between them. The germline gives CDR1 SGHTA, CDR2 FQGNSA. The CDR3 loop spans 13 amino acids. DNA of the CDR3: TGTGCCAGCAGCTTCAGGGGAGGGAACATTCAGTACTTC. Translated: CASSFRGGNIQYF.

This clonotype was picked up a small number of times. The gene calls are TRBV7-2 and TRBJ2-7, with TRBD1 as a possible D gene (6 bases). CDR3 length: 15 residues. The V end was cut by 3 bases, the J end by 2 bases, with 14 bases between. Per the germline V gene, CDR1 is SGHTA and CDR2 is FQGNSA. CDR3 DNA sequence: TGTGCCAGCAGCTTGGCCGTGGGACAAACCTACGAGCAGTACTTC. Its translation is CASSLAVGQTYEQYF.

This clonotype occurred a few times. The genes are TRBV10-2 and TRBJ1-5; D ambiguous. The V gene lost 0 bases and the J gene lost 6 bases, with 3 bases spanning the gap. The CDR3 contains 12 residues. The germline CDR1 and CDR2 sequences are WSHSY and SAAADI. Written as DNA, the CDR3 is TGCGCCAGCAGTGAGTCGTTTCAGCCCCAGCATTTT. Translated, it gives CASSESFQPQHF.

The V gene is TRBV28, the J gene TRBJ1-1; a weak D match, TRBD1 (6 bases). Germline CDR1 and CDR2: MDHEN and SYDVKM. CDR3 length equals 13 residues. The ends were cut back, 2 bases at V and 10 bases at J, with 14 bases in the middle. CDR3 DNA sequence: TGTGCCAGCAGTTTAGCGCCCGACAGGTTAGCTTTCTTT. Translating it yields CASSLAPDRLAFF.

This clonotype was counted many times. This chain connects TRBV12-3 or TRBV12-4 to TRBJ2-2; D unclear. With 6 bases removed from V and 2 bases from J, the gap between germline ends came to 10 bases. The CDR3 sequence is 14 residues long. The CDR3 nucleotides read TGTGCCAGCAGGGTCACCACCAACACCGGGGAGCTGTTTTTT. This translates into CASRVTTNTGELFF.

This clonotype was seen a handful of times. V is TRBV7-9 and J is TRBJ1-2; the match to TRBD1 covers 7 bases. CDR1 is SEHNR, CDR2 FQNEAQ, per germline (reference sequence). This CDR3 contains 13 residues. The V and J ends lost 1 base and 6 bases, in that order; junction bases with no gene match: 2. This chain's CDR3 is CASSLGRGDGYTF. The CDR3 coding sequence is TGTGCCAGCAGCTTAGGCAGGGGGGATGGCTACACCTTC.

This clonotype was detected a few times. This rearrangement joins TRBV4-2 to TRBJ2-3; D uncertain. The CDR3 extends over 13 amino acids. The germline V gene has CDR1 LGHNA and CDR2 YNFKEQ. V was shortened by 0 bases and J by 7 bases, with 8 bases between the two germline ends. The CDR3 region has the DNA TGTGCCAGCAGCCAAGATTTACAGTATACGCAGTATTTT. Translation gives CASSQDLQYTQYF.

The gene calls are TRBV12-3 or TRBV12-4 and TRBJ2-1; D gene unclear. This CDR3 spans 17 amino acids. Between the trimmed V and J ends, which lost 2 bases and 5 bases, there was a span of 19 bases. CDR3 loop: CASSLRSRKKENNEQFF. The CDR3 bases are TGTGCCAGCAGTTTAAGGTCTCGAAAAAAGGAGAACAATGAGCAGTTCTTC.

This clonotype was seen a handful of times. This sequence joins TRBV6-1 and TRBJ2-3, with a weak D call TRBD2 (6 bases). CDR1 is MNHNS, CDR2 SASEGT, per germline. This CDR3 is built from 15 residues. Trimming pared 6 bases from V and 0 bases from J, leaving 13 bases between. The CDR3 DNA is TGTGCCAGCAGACTCATCGGGGGAAGCACAGATACGCAGTATTTT. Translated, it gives CASRLIGGSTDTQYF.

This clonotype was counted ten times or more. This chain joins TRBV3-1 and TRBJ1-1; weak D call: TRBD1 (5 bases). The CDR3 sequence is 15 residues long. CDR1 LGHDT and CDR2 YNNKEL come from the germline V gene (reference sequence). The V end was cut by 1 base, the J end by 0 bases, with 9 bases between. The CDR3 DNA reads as TGTGCCAGCAGCCAAGGCGGGGCTATGAACACTGAAGCTTTCTTT. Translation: CASSQGGAMNTEAFF.

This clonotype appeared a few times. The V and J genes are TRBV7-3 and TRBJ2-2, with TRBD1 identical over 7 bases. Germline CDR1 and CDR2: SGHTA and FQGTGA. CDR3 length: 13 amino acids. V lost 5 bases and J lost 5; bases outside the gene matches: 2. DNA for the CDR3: TGTGCCAGCAGCGCACAGGGGACCGGGGAGCTGTTTTTT. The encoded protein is CASSAQGTGELFF.

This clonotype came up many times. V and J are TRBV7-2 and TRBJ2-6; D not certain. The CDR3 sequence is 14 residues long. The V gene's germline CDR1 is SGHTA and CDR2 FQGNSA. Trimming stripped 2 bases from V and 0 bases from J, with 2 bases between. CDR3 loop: CASSLNSGANVLTF. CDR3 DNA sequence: TGTGCCAGCAGCTTAAACTCTGGGGCCAACGTCCTGACTTTC.

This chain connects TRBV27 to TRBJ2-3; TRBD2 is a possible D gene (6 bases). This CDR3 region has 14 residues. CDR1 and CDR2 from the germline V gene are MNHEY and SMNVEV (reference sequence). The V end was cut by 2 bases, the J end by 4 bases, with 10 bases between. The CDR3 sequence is CASSLRRGSDTQYF. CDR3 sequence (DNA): TGTGCCAGCAGTTTACGGCGGGGCTCAGATACGCAGTATTTT.

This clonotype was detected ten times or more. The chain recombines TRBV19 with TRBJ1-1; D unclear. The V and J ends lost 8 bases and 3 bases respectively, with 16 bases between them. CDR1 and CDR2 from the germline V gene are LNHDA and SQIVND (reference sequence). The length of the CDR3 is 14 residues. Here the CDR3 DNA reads TGTGCCAGTGTGGACTCCTCGTACCACACTGAAGCTTTCTTT. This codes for CASVDSSYHTEAFF.

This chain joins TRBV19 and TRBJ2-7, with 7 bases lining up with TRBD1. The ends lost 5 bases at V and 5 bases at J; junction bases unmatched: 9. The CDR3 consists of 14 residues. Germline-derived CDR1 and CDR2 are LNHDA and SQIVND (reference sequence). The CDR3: CASSLRQGINEQYF. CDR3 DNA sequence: TGTGCCAGTAGTCTACGACAGGGAATCAACGAGCAGTACTTC.